This T cell receptor (beta chain) was sequenced during a study of blood T cell repertoires in COVID-19. The repertoire was sequenced with immunoSEQ multiplex PCR; TCRdb's copy has only in-frame clones and lacks some. Here the sample spans more than 45,000 clones, approximately 86% being singletons. Germline V gene sequence: CDR1 SGHDT, CDR2 YYEEEE. J lost 0 bases, V lost 3 bases, and 7 bases had no gene match. The CDR3 has 16 amino acids. The sequenced sample was peripheral blood. The sequence was obtained from an older woman with active COVID-19. This chain joins TRBV5-6 and TRBJ2-7, with 9 bases aligning to TRBD1. The CDR3 DNA follows: TGTGCCAGCAGCTGGGGGACAGGGACAAGCTCCTACGAGCAGTACTTC. Translating it yields CASSWGTGTSSYEQYF.